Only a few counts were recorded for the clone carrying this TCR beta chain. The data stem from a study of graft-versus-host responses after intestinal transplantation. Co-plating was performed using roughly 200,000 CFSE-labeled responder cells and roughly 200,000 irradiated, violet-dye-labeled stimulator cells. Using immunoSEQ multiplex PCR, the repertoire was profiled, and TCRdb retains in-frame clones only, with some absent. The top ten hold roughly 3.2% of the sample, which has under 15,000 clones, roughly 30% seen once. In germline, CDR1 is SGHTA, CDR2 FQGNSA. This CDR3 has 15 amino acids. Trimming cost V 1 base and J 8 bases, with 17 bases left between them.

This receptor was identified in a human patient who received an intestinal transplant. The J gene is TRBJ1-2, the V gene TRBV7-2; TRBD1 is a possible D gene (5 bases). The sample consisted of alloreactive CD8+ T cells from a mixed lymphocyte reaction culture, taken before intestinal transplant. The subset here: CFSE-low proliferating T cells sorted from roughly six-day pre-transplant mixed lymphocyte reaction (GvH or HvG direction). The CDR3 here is CASSLDRGRPLGYTF. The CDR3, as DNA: TGTGCCAGCAGCTTAGATCGGGGCAGACCCCTAGGCTACACCTTC.